This T cell receptor beta chain was identified in a study of blood T cells in healthy people across ages (dated by TCRdb to the mid-2010s). Some background on the complete study: In model experiments, template switching captured roughly one uniquely barcoded TCR beta cDNA molecule for every two T cells. The donors were divided into four age groups: young (average approximately 15 years), middle-aged (approximately 42), aged (roughly 60) and long-lived (82). Donors of different ages were randomly distributed across sequencing lanes to avoid experimental bias. The study analyzed two additional independent replicas of 1 million unique cDNA reads from the same blood draw for two donors, one aged 18 to 30 and one aged 80 or older. Using deep sequencing normalized with unique cDNA molecular identifiers, the study measured how TCR beta repertoire diversity changes with age.

The CDR3 runs 14 residues from the cysteine to the phenylalanine. Only the CDR3 part of the read is kept: 42 bases, read in frame from the first base. CDR1 and CDR2, looked up from the germline V gene (reference sequence), are LNHNV and YYDKDF. Germline trimming: 5 bases from V, 8 bases from J; junction bases outside gene matches: 8. The donors were some 36 Caucasian individuals from Russia, aged roughly 6 to 100 years, who were systemically healthy. Roughly 9.5 milliliters of peripheral blood were drawn from each donor into EDTA-treated Vacutainer tubes. PBMCs were isolated by Ficoll-Paque density-gradient centrifugation, with at least 7 million obtained per sample. Trizol reagent was used to extract total RNA from the PBMCs, yielding at least 5 micrograms per sample. Naive CD45RAhigh/CD27high T cell percentages were measured by flow cytometry on a PBMC aliquot from every donor. Paper-wide results and their limitations: Estimates of total diversity from one million sequenced T cells were regarded as lower bounds and underestimates. Since profiling was done on bulk unsorted PBMCs, naive and antigen-experienced compartments could not be conclusively compared. Observed TCR beta diversity per million T cells fell roughly linearly with age, and a significant reduction was already apparent by age around 40. The percentage of naive T cells measured by flow cytometry correlated strongly with observed TCR beta diversity. Compared with the aged group, the long-lived group had more naive CD4+ T cells, fewer expanded clones and increased TCR diversity, suggesting age selection. Because the CMV infection status of the donors was unknown, age-related changes in expanded clonotypes may potentially have been confounded.

In the case of this clonotype: The clone's antigen remains unknown. It has no much larger one-base neighbor in the sample; base qualities were not kept.

Receptor libraries were prepared by 5' RACE. A second roughly 6 to 12 cycle PCR used a sample-barcoded 5' primer and a J-beta primer mix. A unique molecular identifier was introduced onto each TCR beta cDNA molecule by a template-switch 5' adaptor carrying 12 random nucleotides. Each sample yielded at least 2.5 million CDR3-containing paired-end reads. First-strand cDNA synthesis was performed from all RNA using the Mint cDNA synthesis kit, with priming by a TRBC-specific oligonucleotide. After uracil-DNA glycosylase treatment, a first 18-cycle PCR used universal primers M1SS and BC2_uni_R on all cDNA. Concerning the study's data processing: For normalization, 1 million high-quality reads, each with a distinct molecular identifier, were randomly selected from each sample. Instead of being binned into consensus sequences, reads that shared molecular identifiers were thrown out. MiTCR, run with a Q25 quality threshold and the strictest error-elimination algorithm, handled CDR3 identification, clonotype clustering and error correction. A nonparametric unseen species model with Euler transformation was used to estimate lower-bound total TCR beta diversity. TCRdb's own reprocessing of the public reads used fastp at Q25 and MiXCR and kept productive beta chains. Rows with one shared CDR3 protein collapse into an entry with the most common genes and DNA. The V and J calls follow TCRdb's processing rather than the paper's. Here the sample has 1.8 million or so distinct CDR3 sequences; about two fifths occur a single time. The top ten hold 23% of the sample.

The chain was built from TRBV15 and TRBJ2-1, with 8 junctional bases fitting TRBD1. Sequencing was done on a sample of blood. This clonotype was sampled from a human donor in good health. The CDR3 amino acid sequence is: CATSARQGWDEQFF. The bases read TGTGCCACCAGCGCCCGACAGGGGTGGGATGAGCAGTTCTTC.